Sequencing of this TCR beta chain was carried out in a study of OX40 agonist ivuxolimab in advanced cancers. On the study more broadly: Patients were treated with intravenous ivuxolimab, dosed at 0.01 to 10 mg/kg and infused every 2 weeks.

In germline, CDR1 is SGHRS, CDR2 YFSETQ. The CDR3 loop spans 14 amino acids. Trimming removed 2 bases from V and 2 bases from J, with 11 bases in between. As concerns this clone: Its specificity is not known.

Regarding the study as a whole: Also present in some nonresponders was a low level of normalized T-cell clonal expansion. Clonal expansion among partial responders at 0.1-3.0 mg/kg ranked near the lowest. Circulating CD4+ and CD8+ T cells showed clonal expansion by week 6 at 0.1 to 3.0 mg/kg.

Profiling relied on immunoSEQ multiplex PCR, and the TCRdb table lists in-frame clones only, not all of them. The data show approximately 58,000 clones, with approximately 90% seen just once and more than 9.5% held by the top ten. The J gene is TRBJ2-7, the V gene TRBV5-1; D gene ambiguous. The source is an adult with an advanced solid tumor such as melanoma, head and neck, liver or kidney cancer. This specimen consisted of CD4+ or CD8+ T cells sorted from blood, obtained in a trial of the OX40 agonist ivuxolimab. The CDR3 loop reads CASSLFSTTYEQYF. The CDR3, as DNA: TGCGCCAGCAGCTTATTTTCCACGACCTACGAGCAGTACTTC.